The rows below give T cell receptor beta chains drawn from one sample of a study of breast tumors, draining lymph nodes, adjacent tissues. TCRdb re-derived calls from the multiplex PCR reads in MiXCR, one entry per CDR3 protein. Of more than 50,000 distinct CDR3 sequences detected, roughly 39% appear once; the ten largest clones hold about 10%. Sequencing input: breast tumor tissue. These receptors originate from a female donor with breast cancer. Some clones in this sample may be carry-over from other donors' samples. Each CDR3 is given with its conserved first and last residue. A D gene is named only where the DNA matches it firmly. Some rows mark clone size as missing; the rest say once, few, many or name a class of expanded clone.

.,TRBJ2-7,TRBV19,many,TGTGCCAGTAGTTGGGCTACTAGTTTCCCGGAGCAGTACTTC,CASSWATSFPEQYF
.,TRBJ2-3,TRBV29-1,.,TGCAGCGTTGTACAGGGTGGATCCGGTGAGCAGTATTTT,CSVVQGGSGEQYF
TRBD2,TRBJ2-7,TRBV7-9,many,TGTGCCAGCACCGTAAGCGGGAGGGCCTCCTACGAGCAGTACTTC,CASTVSGRASYEQYF
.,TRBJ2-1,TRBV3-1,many,TGTGCCAGCAGCCAAGAAAGGGTGGATGAGCAGTTCTTC,CASSQERVDEQFF
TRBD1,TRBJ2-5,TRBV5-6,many,TGTGCCAGCAGCACGGGGACAGGGGTAGGGGAGACCCAGTACTTC,CASSTGTGVGETQYF
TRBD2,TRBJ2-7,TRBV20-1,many,TGCAGTGCTACCTCCCGGGGGGGCACCTCCTACGAGCAGTACTTC,CSATSRGGTSYEQYF
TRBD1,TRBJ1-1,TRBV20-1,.,TGCAGTGCTAGAGCCCCGACAGGGGGCCAGGGGGCTGAAGCTTTCTTT,CSARAPTGGQGAEAFF
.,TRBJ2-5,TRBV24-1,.,TGTGCCACCAGTGATTCTCGGGCAGATGCCAGGGAGACCCAGTATTTC,CATSDSRADARETQYF
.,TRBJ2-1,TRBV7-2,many,TGTGCCAGCAGCTTAGCTCCGGGGGAGGATGAGCAGTTCTTC,CASSLAPGEDEQFF
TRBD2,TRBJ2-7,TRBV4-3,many,TGCGCCAGCAGCCAAGGAGTAACTAGCGAGGACTACGAGCAGTACTTC,CASSQGVTSEDYEQYF
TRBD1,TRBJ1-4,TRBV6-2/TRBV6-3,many,TGTGCCAGCAGAGTAATACCAGGACAGGCGAATGGGGAAAAACTGTTTTTT,CASRVIPGQANGEKLFF